This TCR beta chain was captured by sequencing in a study of blood T cells in healthy people across ages. Study conclusions and caveats: In long-lived donors, naive CD4+ cell counts and diversity exceeded those of aged donors. Strongly correlated with naive T cell percentage was TCR beta diversity. The study could not conclusively compare naive and antigen-experienced cells, given its unsorted PBMCs.

Primers used in a second PCR of about 7 to 11 cycles were a sample-barcoded 5' primer and a J-beta primer mix. From the 5' RACE reads, TCRdb called clonotypes with MiXCR, one entry per CDR3 protein. The sample lists over 1.5 million distinct CDR3 sequences, about 50% occurring once. Whenever a sample was processed, at least 6 million PBMCs were isolated. The CDR3 consists of 13 residues. Germline CDR1 is MGHDK and CDR2 is SYGVNS. The V gene lost 0 bases and the J gene lost 5 bases, with 5 bases spanning the gap. About this clonotype itself: As yet, its antigen is unknown.

Source material: blood. V is TRBV25-1 and J is TRBJ1-5, with D unclear. The TCR sequence derives from a woman aged 40 to 50 in good health. CDR3: CASSEYDYQPQHF. The CDR3 nucleotides are TGTGCCAGCAGTGAATATGACTATCAGCCCCAGCATTTT.